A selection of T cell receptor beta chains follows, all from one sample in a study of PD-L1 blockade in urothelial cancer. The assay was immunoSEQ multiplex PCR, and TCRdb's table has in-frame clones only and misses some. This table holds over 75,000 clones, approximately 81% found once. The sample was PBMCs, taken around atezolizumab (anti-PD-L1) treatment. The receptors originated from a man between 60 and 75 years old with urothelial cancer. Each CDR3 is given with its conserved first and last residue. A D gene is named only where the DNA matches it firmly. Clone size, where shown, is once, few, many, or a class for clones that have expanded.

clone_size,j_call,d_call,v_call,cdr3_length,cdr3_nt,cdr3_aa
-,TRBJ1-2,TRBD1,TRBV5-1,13,TGCGCCAGCAGCTTCCCGGGAGGGGGCGGCTACACCTTC,CASSFPGGGGYTF
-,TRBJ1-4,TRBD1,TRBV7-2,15,TGTGCCAGCAGTCCCACAGGGGGCGCCGGTGAAAAACTGTTTTTT,CASSPTGGAGEKLFF
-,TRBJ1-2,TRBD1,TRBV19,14,TGTGCCAGTAGATTCCGACAGGGGGCGCGTGGCTACACCTTC,CASRFRQGARGYTF
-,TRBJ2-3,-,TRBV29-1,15,TGCAGCGCCGCCGTGGGGGCGGGAGGCACAGATACGCAGTATTTT,CSAAVGAGGTDTQYF
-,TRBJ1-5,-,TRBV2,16,TGTGCCAGCAGTGAGTATGCAGGGGTTAGCAATCAGCCCCAGCATTTT,CASSEYAGVSNQPQHF
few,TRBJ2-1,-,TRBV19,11,TGTGCCAGTACAGGGTACAATGAGCAGTTCTTC,CASTGYNEQFF
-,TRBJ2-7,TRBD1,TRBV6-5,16,TGTGCCAGCAGTTACTCGCCGACAGGGTCCTCCTACGAGCAGTACTTC,CASSYSPTGSSYEQYF
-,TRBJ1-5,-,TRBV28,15,TGTGCCAGCAGTCTGCCTCCGGGGTACAATCAGCCCCAGCATTTT,CASSLPPGYNQPQHF
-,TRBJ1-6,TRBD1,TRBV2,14,TGTGCCAGCAGCAGGGGGCTCTCTCGTTCACCCCTCCACTTT,CASSRGLSRSPLHF
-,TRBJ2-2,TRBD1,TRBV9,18,TGTGCCAGCAGCACCCGGACAGGGCCCTCGCTGGGCACCGGGGAGCTGTTTTTT,CASSTRTGPSLGTGELFF
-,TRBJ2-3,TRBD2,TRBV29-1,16,TGCAGCGTGTCCGACGGGGGGACCCGGCCTACAGATACGCAGTATTTT,CSVSDGGTRPTDTQYF
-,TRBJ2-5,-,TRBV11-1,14,TGTGCCAGCAGCTTAGCCGGGACTCAAGAGACCCAGTACTTC,CASSLAGTQETQYF
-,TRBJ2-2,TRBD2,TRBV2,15,TGTGCCAGCGTGCGGGAGTTCAAGAAAGGCGGGGAGCTGTTTTTT,CASVREFKKGGELFF
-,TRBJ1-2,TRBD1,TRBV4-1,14,TGCGCCAGCAGCCAAAACGACAGGGTTTATGGCTACACCTTC,CASSQNDRVYGYTF
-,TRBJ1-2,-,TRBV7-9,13,TGTGCCAGCAGCTCCCAGGCTCTTTATGGCTACACCTTC,CASSSQALYGYTF
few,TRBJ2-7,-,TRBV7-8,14,TGTGCCAGCAGCTTAGGTCCGGGGGCCTACGAGCAGTACTTC,CASSLGPGAYEQYF
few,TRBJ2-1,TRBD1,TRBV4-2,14,TGTGCCAGCAGCCAAGGGATACAGGGGAATGAGCAGTTCTTC,CASSQGIQGNEQFF
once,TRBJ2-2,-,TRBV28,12,TGTGCCAGTCTGAGGAACACCGGGGAGCTGTTTTTT,CASLRNTGELFF
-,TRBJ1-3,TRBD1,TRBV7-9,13,TGTGCCAGCGGGTGGACAGGAGGAAACACCATATATTTT,CASGWTGGNTIYF
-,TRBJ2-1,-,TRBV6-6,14,TGTGCCAGCAGCCCCTCTAGCTCCTACAATGAGCAGTTCTTC,CASSPSSSYNEQFF
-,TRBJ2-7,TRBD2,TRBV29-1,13,TGCAGCGTTGAATCGCGGGAGGGCGGCGAGCAGTACTTC,CSVESREGGEQYF
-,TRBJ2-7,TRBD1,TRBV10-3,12,TGTGCCGCGAGGACAGGGAGGTACGAGCAGTACTTC,CAARTGRYEQYF
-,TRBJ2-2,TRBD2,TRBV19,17,TGTGCCAGTAGTATCGGGAGGGGGTCCGTTTCGGGCGGGGAGCTGTTTTTT,CASSIGRGSVSGGELFF